A few counts support the clone carrying this T cell receptor (beta chain). The data were produced by immunoSEQ multiplex PCR, yet TCRdb's version contains in-frame clones alone and is incomplete. In the table there are under 200,000 clones, roughly four fifths of which are singletons. These data belong to a study of blood T cell repertoires in COVID-19. Input material: peripheral blood. This clonotype was obtained from a human donor in a cohort sampled during active COVID-19.

CDR3 bases: TGTGCCAGCACCTTCGGGGGAGTCTATGGCTACACCTTC. Its protein is CASTFGGVYGYTF. The chain joins TRBV11-2 to TRBJ1-2, with D perhaps matching TRBD1 (5 bases). The CDR3 contains 13 residues. The V and J ends lost 7 bases and 4 bases respectively, with 13 bases between them. Germline V gives CDR1 SGHAT, CDR2 FQNNGV. Based on the CDR3 plus reference TRBV11-2 and TRBJ1-2, the full variable domain is EAGVAQSPRYKIIEKRQSVAFWCNPISGHATLYWYQQILGQGPKLLIQFQNNGVVDDSQLPKDRFSAERLKGVDSTLKIQPAKLEDSAVYLCASTFGGVYGYTFGSGTRLTVV.